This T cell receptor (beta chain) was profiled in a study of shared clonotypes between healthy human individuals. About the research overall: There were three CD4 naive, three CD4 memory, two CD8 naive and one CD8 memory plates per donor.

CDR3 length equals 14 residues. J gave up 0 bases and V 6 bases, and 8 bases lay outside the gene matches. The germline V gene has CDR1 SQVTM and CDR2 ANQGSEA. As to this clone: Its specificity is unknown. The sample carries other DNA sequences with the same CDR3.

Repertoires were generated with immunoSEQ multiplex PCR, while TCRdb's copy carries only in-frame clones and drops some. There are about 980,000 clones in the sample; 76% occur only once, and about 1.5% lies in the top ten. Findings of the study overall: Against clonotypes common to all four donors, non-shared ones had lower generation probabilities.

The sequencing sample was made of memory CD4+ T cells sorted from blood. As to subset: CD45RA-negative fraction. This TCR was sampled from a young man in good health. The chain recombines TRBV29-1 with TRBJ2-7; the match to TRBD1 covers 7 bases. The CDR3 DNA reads TGCAGCGTCCGCTCCGGGACAGCCTCCTACGAGCAGTACTTC. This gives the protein CSVRSGTASYEQYF.